The rows below give T cell receptor beta chains drawn from one sample of a study of T cells in narcolepsy. Data came from immunoSEQ multiplex PCR; TCRdb stores just in-frame clones and leaves some out. This sample has around 30,000 clones; approximately 78% occur once, and the top ten carry 1.2%. Material: CD45RA- memory CD4+ T cells from PBMCs. Receptors originate from a human donor with narcolepsy. CDR3s include the opening cysteine and the closing phenylalanine or tryptophan. The order of the fields is V gene, J gene, clone size, D gene, CDR3 protein, CDR3 DNA. A D gene is named only where the DNA matches it firmly. Size is omitted from some rows. Given values are once, few, many or a class for expanded clones.

TRBV11-2	TRBJ2-6	-	TRBD1	CASSSGTGGYSGANVLTF	TGTGCCAGCAGCAGTGGGACAGGGGGCTATTCTGGGGCCAACGTCCTGACTTTC
TRBV5-1	TRBJ1-2	-	TRBD1	CASSSGTGEIRGYTF	TGCGCCAGCAGCTCCGGGACAGGGGAAATCCGTGGCTACACCTTC
TRBV19	TRBJ1-2	-	-	CASSIGDSSYGYTF	TGTGCCAGTAGTATAGGGGACTCTAGCTATGGCTACACCTTC
TRBV19	TRBJ1-2	few	TRBD1	CASSIQGAMNNYGYTF	TGTGCCAGTAGTATCCAGGGGGCGATGAATAACTATGGCTACACCTTC
TRBV29-1	TRBJ1-4	-	-	CSVTRLATSGKKLFF	TGCAGCGTTACCCGCCTCGCTACCTCAGGGAAAAAACTGTTTTTT
TRBV29-1	TRBJ1-1	once	-	CSVTGQGNAEAFF	TGCAGCGTTACCGGGCAGGGGAATGCTGAAGCTTTCTTT
TRBV6-4	TRBJ1-2	once	-	CASSREATGFYGYTF	TGTGCCAGCAGTCGGGAAGCGACAGGATTCTATGGCTACACCTTC
TRBV7-3	TRBJ2-1	-	TRBD2	CASNIAGGPPWEFF	TGTGCCAGCAACATAGCGGGAGGGCCCCCTTGGGAGTTCTTC
TRBV12-5	TRBJ1-1	-	-	CASGPETVLSEAFF	TGTGCTAGTGGCCCCGAGACCGTTCTCAGTGAAGCTTTCTTT
TRBV4-1	TRBJ2-1	once	-	CASSQEGGAQDYNEQFF	TGCGCCAGCAGCCAAGAAGGAGGGGCGCAGGACTACAATGAGCAGTTCTTC
TRBV5-5	TRBJ2-3	-	TRBD1	CASSSGQGSSTDTQYF	TGTGCCAGCAGCTCGGGACAGGGGAGTAGCACAGATACGCAGTATTTT
TRBV15	TRBJ1-2	-	-	CATSRVTASSGYTF	TGTGCCACCAGCAGAGTCACCGCAAGCAGTGGCTACACCTTC
TRBV2	TRBJ2-1	once	TRBD2	CASKVAGMRNEQFF	TGTGCCAGCAAAGTAGCGGGAATGCGTAATGAGCAGTTCTTC
TRBV5-4	TRBJ1-1	-	-	CASSPLLTENTEAFF	TGTGCCAGCAGCCCCCTATTAACAGAGAACACTGAAGCTTTCTTT
TRBV11-2	TRBJ2-3	few	TRBD2	CASSPWTSGYTDTQYF	TGTGCCAGCAGCCCCTGGACTAGCGGATACACAGATACGCAGTATTTT
TRBV5-1	TRBJ2-5	-	TRBD1	CASSSQGLETQYF	TGCGCCAGCTCCTCACAGGGGTTAGAGACCCAGTACTTC
TRBV28	TRBJ2-1	-	TRBD1	CASSLWGTGADNEQFF	TGTGCCAGCAGTTTATGGGGGACAGGGGCGGACAATGAGCAGTTCTTC
TRBV27	TRBJ2-3	-	-	CASSLPPGGGTQYF	TGTGCCAGCAGTTTACCTCCAGGGGGAGGAACGCAGTATTTT
TRBV19	TRBJ1-5	-	-	CASSIGGNGQPQHF	TGTGCCAGTAGTATAGGGGGGAACGGTCAGCCCCAGCATTTT
TRBV29-1	TRBJ1-4	-	-	CSVGSGGKLFF	TGCAGCGTGGGCAGCGGGGGAAAACTGTTTTTT
TRBV7-3	TRBJ2-1	-	-	CASSLKGRLTNSYNEQFF	TGTGCCAGCAGCTTAAAGGGGCGGCTTACTAACTCCTACAATGAGCAGTTCTTC
TRBV5-1	TRBJ1-2	-	-	CASSLATGAGYTF	TGCGCCAGCAGCTTGGCGACCGGGGCTGGCTACACCTTC
TRBV27	TRBJ2-2	-	-	CASSLRGLGTGELFF	TGTGCCAGCAGTTTGAGGGGTTTAGGTACCGGGGAGCTGTTTTTT
TRBV2	TRBJ1-3	-	TRBD1	CASKQGAGNTIYF	TGTGCCAGCAAACAGGGGGCTGGAAACACCATATATTTT
TRBV20-1	TRBJ2-3	-	-	CSARRVDTQYF	TGCAGTGCGCGCAGGGTAGATACGCAGTATTTT
TRBV5-5	TRBJ2-3	-	-	CASSSAPHYTDTQYF	TGTGCCAGCAGCTCTGCTCCCCACTACACAGATACGCAGTATTTT
TRBV7-2	TRBJ2-3	-	-	CASRRDSFTDTQYF	TGTGCCAGCAGGCGGGACAGTTTCACAGATACGCAGTATTTT
TRBV6-5	TRBJ1-1	-	-	CASSYSFWGTEAFF	TGTGCCAGCAGTTACTCCTTTTGGGGCACTGAAGCTTTCTTT
TRBV6-1	TRBJ2-7	-	-	CASTEGGGFGEQYF	TGTGCCAGCACCGAAGGTGGGGGATTCGGCGAGCAGTACTTC
TRBV29-1	TRBJ2-7	medium-sized	-	CSALTGPYEQYF	TGCAGCGCATTGACAGGACCCTACGAGCAGTACTTC
TRBV11-2	TRBJ2-3	once	TRBD2	CASSLEVGGRTDTQYF	TGTGCCAGCAGCTTGGAAGTCGGCGGGAGGACAGATACGCAGTATTTT
TRBV11-2	TRBJ2-6	-	-	CASSLDHRTQGSGANVLTF	TGTGCCAGCAGCTTAGATCACAGGACACAAGGCTCTGGGGCCAACGTCCTGACTTTC
TRBV30	TRBJ1-2	-	-	CAWSVQRGGGYTF	TGTGCCTGGAGTGTACAGCGGGGAGGTGGCTACACCTTC
TRBV6-5	TRBJ2-5	-	TRBD1	CASVGQQETQYF	TGTGCCAGCGTGGGACAGCAAGAGACCCAGTACTTC
TRBV7-3	TRBJ2-7	-	-	CASSPGVAGGSMYF	-
TRBV4-1	TRBJ1-6	few	-	CASSRSWDAVNSPLHF	TGCGCCAGCAGCCGTTCCTGGGACGCCGTTAATTCACCCCTCCACTTT
TRBV5-1	TRBJ2-7	once	-	CASSLDGTRVSEQYF	TGCGCCAGCAGCTTGGACGGGACAAGGGTGAGCGAGCAGTACTTC
TRBV6-6	TRBJ1-3	-	-	CASSYRGSSGNTIYF	TGTGCCAGCAGTTATCGGGGGAGCTCTGGAAACACCATATATTTT
TRBV14	TRBJ2-7	once	TRBD1	CASSLDRGRGEQYF	TGTGCCAGCAGCCTCGACAGGGGGCGCGGCGAGCAGTACTTC
TRBV29-1	TRBJ2-2	-	-	CSVERGEGQNTGELFF	TGCAGCGTTGAAAGGGGGGAGGGGCAGAACACCGGGGAGCTGTTTTTT